The entry below gives a single T cell receptor beta chain sequence along with its context. The entry originates in a study of blood T cell repertoires in COVID-19. In the original workflow: Nucleated cell number was recorded as an estimate derived from reference gene primer amplification. Some clones are missing from TCRdb's copy, which holds only in-frame ones; the method was immunoSEQ multiplex PCR. That table is the source of V, J and clone size, and D and trimming were worked out from the DNA. The sample has about 300,000 clones, approximately 82% seen once. Germline V lookup: CDR1 KGHSH, CDR2 LQKENI. The CDR3 sequence is 15 residues long. Trimming cost V 8 bases and J 2 bases; bases outside gene matches: 10.

The chain combines TRBV18 with TRBJ2-3; 7 positions match TRBD2. This sequence originates from a woman between 50 and 59 years old with acute or convalescent COVID-19. The specimen sequenced was peripheral blood. CDR3 residues: CASNPSAGDTDTQYF. Here the CDR3 DNA reads TGTGCCAGCAACCCCTCGGCGGGAGACACAGATACGCAGTATTTT. Supplemented by reference TRBV18 and TRBJ2-3, the full variable domain reads NAGVMQNPRHLVRRRGQEARLRCSPMKGHSHVYWYRQLPEEGLKFMVYLQKENIIDESGMPKERFSAEFPKEGPSILRIQQVVRGDSAAYFCASNPSAGDTDTQYFGPGTRLTVL.